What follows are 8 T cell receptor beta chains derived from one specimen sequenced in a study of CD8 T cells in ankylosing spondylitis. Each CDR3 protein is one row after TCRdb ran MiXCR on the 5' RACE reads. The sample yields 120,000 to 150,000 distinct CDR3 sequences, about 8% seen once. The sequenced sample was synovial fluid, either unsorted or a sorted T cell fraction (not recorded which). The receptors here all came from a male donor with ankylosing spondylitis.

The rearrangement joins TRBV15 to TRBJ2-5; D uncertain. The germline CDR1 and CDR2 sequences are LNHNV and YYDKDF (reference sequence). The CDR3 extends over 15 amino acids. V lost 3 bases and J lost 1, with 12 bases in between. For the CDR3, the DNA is TGTGCCACCAGCAGGTCCCCTACGGTCCAAGAGACCCAGTACTTC. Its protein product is CATSRSPTVQETQYF.

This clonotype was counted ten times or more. The CDR3 sequence is CASSFLTSTDTQYF. CDR3 bases: TGCGCCAGCAGCTTTCTAACCTCCACAGATACGCAGTATTTT. The J gene is TRBJ2-3, the V gene TRBV5-1; D uncertain. CDR3 length equals 14 residues. With 2 bases removed from V and 2 bases from J, the gap between germline ends came to 9 bases. From germline, CDR1 is SGHRS and CDR2 YFSETQ.

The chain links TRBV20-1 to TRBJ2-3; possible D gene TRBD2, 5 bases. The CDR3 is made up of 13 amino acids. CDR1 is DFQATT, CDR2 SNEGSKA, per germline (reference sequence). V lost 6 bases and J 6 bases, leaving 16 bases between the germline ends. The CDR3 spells CSAPDGVGDTQYF. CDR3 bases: TGCAGTGCACCGGACGGGGTCGGGGATACGCAGTATTTT.

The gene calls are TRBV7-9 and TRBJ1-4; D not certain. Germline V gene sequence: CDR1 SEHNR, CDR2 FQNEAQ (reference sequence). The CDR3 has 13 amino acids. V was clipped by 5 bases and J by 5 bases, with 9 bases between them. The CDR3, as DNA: TGTGCCAGCAGCCCACAAGTGAATGAAAAACTGTTTTTT. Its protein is CASSPQVNEKLFF.

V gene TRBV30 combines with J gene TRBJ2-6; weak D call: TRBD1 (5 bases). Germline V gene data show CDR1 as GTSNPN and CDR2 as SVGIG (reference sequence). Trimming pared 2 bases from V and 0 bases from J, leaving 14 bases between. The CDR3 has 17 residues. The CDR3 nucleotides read TGTGCCTGGAGTTTAATTTACAGGAGCTCTGGGGCCAACGTCCTGACTTTC. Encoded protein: CAWSLIYRSSGANVLTF. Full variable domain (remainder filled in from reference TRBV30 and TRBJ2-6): SQTIHQWPATLVQPVGSPLSLECTVEGTSNPNLYWYRQAAGRGLQLLFYSVGIGQISSEVPQNLSASRPQDRQFILSSKKLLLSDSGFYLCAWSLIYRSSGANVLTFGAGSRLTVL.

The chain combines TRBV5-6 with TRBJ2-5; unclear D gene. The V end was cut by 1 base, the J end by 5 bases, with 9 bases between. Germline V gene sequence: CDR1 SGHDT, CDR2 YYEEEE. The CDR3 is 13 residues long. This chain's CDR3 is CASSLMGLETQYF. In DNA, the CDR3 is TGTGCCAGCAGCTTGATGGGGTTGGAGACCCAGTACTTC.

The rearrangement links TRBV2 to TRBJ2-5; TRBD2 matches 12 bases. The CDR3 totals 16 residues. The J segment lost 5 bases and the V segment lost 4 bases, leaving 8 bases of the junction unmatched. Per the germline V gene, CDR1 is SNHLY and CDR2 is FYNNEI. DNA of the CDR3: TGTGCCAGCAGTGGGAGGCTAGCGGGAGGGGTGGAGACCCAGTACTTC. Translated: CASSGRLAGGVETQYF.

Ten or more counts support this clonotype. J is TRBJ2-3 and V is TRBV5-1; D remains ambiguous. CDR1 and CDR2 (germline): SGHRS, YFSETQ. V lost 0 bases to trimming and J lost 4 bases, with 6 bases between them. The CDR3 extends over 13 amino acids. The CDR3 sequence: CASSLADADTQYF. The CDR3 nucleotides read TGCGCCAGCAGCTTGGCCGACGCAGATACGCAGTATTTT. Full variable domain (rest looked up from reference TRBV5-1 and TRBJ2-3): KAGVTQTPRYLIKTRGQQVTLSCSPISGHRSVSWYQQTPGQGLQFLFEYFSETQRNKGNFPGRFSGRQFSNSRSEMNVSTLELGDSALYLCASSLADADTQYFGPGTRLTVL.